This T cell receptor (beta chain) stems from a study of CD8+ T cells in alopecia areata. Overall study findings and caveats: Researchers report lesional scalp, most notably alopecia totalis/universalis, outstripped normal scalp in clonality.

Researchers gathered lesional scalp punch biopsies and peripheral blood from patients with alopecia areata. The sorting of PBMCs gave CD4+ and CD8+ T cells. V lost 7 bases and J lost 8, with 26 bases in between. Germline V CDR1 and CDR2: LNHDA, SQIVND (reference sequence). The CDR3 consists of 16 residues. Sequencing templates came from extracted RNA that was reverse transcribed into cDNA. TCRdb keeps only in-frame clones here, not all; method: immunoSEQ multiplex PCR. The sample carries 200,000 to 250,000 clones, around 62% recorded once. Concerning this clone: What it binds is unknown.

The source was CD4+ T cells sorted from blood, collected at week 0. This clonotype was sampled from a human donor with alopecia areata. The chain recombines TRBV19 with TRBJ1-1, with D maybe TRBD1 (5 bases). CDR3 residues: CASTLGGRLPGTEAFF. In DNA form, the CDR3 reads TGTGCCAGTACCCTTGGGGGGAGACTCCCCGGTACCGAAGCTTTCTTT.